This T cell receptor beta chain was retrieved from a study of T-cell reconstitution after alpha-beta-depleted transplantation in children. Deletions cut 1 base from V and 4 bases from J, with 11 bases between. Germline CDR1 is LGHNA and CDR2 is YNFKEQ. CDR3 size: 15 residues. TCRbeta library construction was performed incorporating unique molecular identifiers. TCRdb used MiXCR to reprocess the PCR reads, holding one entry per CDR3 protein. The repertoire includes about 230,000 distinct CDR3 sequences, roughly a tenth of them detected once, and 5% to 5.5% sits in the top ten. This clonotype appeared many times.

This material consisted of PBMCs from the stem cell graft donor, taken from the stem cell graft. The receptor was derived from a human donor who donated a stem cell graft to a child with SCID. The genes are TRBV4-2 and TRBJ2-1; D is perhaps TRBD2 (6 bases). CDR3 region: CASSQAPGGYNEQFF. CDR3 DNA sequence: TGTGCCAGCAGCCAAGCTCCCGGGGGTTACAATGAGCAGTTCTTC.